This note documents a single T cell receptor (beta chain) sequence. Profiled with immunoSEQ multiplex PCR; TCRdb holds only in-frame clones, not every one. This sample carries 39,000 or so clones, 83% of them seen once, and the ten largest clones take about 8%. This CDR3 has 13 residues. The germline CDR1 and CDR2 sequences are SGHVS and FNYEAQ. Trimming left V 1 base short and J 7 bases short, with 8 bases between. The data were taken from a study of T cells in localized non-small cell lung cancer. This sequence joins TRBV7-6 and TRBJ1-5, with D maybe TRBD1 (5 bases). Sequences were derived from PBMCs, sampled before any cancer treatment. The receptor was isolated from a man between 40 and 70 years old with stage II lung adenocarcinoma. The CDR3 sequence is CASSLGGEQPQHF. The CDR3 nucleotides are TGTGCCAGCAGCTTAGGAGGGGAACAGCCCCAGCATTTT.